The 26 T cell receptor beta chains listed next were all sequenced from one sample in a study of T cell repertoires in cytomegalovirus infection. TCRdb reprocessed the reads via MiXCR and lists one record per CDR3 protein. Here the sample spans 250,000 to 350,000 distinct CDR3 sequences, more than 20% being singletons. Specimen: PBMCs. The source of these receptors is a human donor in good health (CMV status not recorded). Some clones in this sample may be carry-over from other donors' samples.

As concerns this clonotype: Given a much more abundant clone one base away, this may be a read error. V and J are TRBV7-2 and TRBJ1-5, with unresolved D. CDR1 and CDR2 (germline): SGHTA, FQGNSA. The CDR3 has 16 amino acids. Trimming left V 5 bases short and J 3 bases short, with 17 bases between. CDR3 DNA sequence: TGTGCCAGCAGCCGCCTGGGAGTGTCGACCAATCAGCCCCAGCATTTT. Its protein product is CASSRLGVSTNQPQHF.

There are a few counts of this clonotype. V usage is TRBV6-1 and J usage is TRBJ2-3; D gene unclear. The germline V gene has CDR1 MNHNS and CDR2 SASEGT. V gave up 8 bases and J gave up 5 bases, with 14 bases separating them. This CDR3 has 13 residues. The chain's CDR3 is CASLQHGGDTQYF. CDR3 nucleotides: TGTGCCAGCCTTCAACACGGCGGAGATACGCAGTATTTT.

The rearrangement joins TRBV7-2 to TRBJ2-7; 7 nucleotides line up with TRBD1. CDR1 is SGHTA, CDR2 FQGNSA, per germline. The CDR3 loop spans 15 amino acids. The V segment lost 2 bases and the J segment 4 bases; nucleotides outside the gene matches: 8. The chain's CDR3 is CASSLREGAWYEQYF. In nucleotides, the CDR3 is TGTGCCAGCAGCTTAAGAGAGGGGGCTTGGTACGAGCAGTACTTC.

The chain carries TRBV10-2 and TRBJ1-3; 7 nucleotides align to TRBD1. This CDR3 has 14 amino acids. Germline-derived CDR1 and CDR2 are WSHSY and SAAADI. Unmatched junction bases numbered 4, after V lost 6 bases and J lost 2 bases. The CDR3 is CASSIQGTGNTIYF. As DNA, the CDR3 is TGCGCCAGCAGCATACAGGGGACTGGAAACACCATATATTTT.

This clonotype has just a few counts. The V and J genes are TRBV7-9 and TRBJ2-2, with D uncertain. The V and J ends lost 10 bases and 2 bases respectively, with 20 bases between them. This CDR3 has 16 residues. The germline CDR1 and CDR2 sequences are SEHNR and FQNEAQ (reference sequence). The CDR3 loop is CATFRRARSNTGELFF. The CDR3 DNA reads TGTGCCACCTTCCGTCGGGCCAGGTCAAACACCGGGGAGCTGTTTTTT.

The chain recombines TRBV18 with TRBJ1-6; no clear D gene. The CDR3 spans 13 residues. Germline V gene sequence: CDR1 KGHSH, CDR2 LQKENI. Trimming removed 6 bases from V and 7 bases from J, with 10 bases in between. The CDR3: CASSGNSNSPLHF. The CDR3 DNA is TGTGCCAGCTCGGGAAACTCCAATTCACCCCTCCACTTT.

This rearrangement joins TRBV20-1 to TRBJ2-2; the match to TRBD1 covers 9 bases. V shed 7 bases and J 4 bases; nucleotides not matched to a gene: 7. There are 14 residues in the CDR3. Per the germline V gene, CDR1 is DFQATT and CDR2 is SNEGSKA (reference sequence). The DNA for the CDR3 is TGCAGTGTCCCCGACAGGGGGGGCACCGGGGAGCTGTTTTTT. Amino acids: CSVPDRGGTGELFF.

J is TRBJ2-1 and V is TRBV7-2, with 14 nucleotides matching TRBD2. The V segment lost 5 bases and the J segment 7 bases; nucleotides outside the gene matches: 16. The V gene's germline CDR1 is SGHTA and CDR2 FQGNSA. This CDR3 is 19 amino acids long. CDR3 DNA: TGTGCCAGCAGCGCAAGGGGGACGACTAGCGGGAGGGCAGGTAATGAGCAGTTCTTC. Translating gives CASSARGTTSGRAGNEQFF.

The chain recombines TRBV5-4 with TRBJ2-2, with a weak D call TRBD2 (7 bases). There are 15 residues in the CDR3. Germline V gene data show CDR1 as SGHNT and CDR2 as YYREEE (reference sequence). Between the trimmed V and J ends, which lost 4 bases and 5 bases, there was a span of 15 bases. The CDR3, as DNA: TGTGCCAGCAGCCGTGGGGGGGGCGGGACCGGGGAGCTGTTTTTT. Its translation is CASSRGGGGTGELFF.

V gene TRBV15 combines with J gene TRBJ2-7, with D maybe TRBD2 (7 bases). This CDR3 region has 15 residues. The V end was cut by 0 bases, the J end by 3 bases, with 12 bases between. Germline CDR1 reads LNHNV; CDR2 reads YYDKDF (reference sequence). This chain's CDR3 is CATSRERRGGYEQYF. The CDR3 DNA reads TGTGCCACCAGCAGAGAGAGGAGGGGGGGCTACGAGCAGTACTTC.

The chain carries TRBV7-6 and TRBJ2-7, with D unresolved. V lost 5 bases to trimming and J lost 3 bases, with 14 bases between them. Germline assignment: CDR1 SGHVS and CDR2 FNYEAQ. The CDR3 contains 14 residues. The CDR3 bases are TGTGCCAGCAGCCCGATCCCGGCGTACTACGAGCAGTACTTC. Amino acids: CASSPIPAYYEQYF. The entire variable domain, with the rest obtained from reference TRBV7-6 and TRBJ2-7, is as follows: GAGVSQSPRYKVTKRGQDVALRCDPISGHVSLYWYRQALGQGPEFLTYFNYEAQQDKSGLPNDRFSAERPEGSISTLTIQRTEQRDSAMYRCASSPIPAYYEQYFGPGTRLTVT.

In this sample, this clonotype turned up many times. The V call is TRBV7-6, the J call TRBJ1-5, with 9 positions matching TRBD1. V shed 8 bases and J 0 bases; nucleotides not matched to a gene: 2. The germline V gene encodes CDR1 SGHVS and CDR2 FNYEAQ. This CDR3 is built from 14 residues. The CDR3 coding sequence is TGTGCCAGCCTACAGGGGGCTAGCAATCAGCCCCAGCATTTT. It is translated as CASLQGASNQPQHF.

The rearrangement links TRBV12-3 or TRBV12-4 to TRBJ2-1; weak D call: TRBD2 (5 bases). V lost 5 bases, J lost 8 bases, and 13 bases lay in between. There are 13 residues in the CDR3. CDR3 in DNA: TGTGCCAGCAGTCCTCGTTGGCGGGATGAGCAGTTCTTC. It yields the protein CASSPRWRDEQFF.

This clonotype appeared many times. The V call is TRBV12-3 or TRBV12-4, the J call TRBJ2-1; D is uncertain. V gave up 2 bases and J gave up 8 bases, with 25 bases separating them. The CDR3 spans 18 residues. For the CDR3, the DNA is TGTGCCAGCAGTTTATCCCCAGGCAATGACCCATATGACCATGAGCAGTTCTTC. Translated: CASSLSPGNDPYDHEQFF.

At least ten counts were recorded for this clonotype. CDR3 loop: CASSPGAGVSFNEQFF. CDR3 DNA sequence: TGTGCCAGCAGCCCAGGGGCGGGGGTGAGTTTCAATGAGCAGTTCTTC. This sequence joins TRBV7-2 and TRBJ2-1, with a tentative D call TRBD2 (7 bases). Germline CDR1 SGHTA, CDR2 FQGNSA. This CDR3 is 16 amino acids long. The V gene lost 5 bases and the J gene lost 6 bases, with 20 bases spanning the gap.

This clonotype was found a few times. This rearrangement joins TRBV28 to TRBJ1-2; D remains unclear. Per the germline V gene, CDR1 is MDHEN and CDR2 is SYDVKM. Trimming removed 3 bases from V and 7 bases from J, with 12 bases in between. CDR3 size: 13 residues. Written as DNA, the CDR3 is TGTGCCAGCAGTTTGAGAGGGCGTGGTGGCTACACCTTC. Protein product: CASSLRGRGGYTF.

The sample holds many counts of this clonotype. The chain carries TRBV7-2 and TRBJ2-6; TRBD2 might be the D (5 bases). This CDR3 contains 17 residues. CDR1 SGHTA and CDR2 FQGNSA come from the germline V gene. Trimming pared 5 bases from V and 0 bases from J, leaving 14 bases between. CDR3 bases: TGTGCCAGCAGCGGCCTTAGAGGGCTCTCTGGGGCCAACGTCCTGACTTTC. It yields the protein CASSGLRGLSGANVLTF.

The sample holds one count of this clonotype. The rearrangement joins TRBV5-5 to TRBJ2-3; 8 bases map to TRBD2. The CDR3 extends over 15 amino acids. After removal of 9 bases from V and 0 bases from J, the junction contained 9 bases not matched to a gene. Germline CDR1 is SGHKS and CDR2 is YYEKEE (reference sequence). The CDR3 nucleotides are TGTGCCACGAGAAAAACTAGCGGAAGCACAGATACGCAGTATTTT. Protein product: CATRKTSGSTDTQYF.

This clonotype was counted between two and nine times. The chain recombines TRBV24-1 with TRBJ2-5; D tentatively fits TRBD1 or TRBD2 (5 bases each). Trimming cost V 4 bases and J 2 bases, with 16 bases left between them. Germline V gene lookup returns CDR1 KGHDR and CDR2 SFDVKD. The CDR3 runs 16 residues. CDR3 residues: CATSDPGRGQQETQYF. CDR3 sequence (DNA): TGTGCCACCAGTGACCCGGGACGGGGCCAACAAGAGACCCAGTACTTC.

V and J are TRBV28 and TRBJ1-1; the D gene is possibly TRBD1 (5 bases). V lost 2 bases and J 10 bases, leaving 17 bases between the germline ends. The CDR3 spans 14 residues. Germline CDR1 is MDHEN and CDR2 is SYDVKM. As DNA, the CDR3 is TGTGCCAGCAGTTTACGGCAGGGCCTAATGGGAGCTTTCTTT. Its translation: CASSLRQGLMGAFF.

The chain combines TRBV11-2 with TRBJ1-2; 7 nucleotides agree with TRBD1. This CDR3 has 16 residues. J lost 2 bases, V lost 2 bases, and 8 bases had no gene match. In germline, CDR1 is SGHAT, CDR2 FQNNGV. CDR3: CASSLIRDSLNYGYTF. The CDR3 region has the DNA TGTGCCAGCAGCTTAATCAGGGACAGTTTAAACTATGGCTACACCTTC.

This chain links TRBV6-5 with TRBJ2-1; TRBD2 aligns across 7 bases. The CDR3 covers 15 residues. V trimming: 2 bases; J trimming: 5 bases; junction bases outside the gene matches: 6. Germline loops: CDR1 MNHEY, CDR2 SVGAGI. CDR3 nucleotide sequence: TGTGCCAGCAGTTACGAGCGGGGAGGAAACAATGAGCAGTTCTTC. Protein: CASSYERGGNNEQFF.

CDR3 nucleotides: TGCAGTGCTAGAGATGGTGTAGCGGGAGGGCGCAACGAGTTCTTC. It specifies CSARDGVAGGRNEFF. The rearrangement links TRBV20-1 to TRBJ2-1; the match to TRBD2 covers 11 bases. The V gene end was trimmed by 0 bases and the J gene end by 14 bases; junction bases not matched to a gene: 12. The CDR3 spans 15 residues. Germline values: CDR1 DFQATT, CDR2 SNEGSKA (reference sequence).

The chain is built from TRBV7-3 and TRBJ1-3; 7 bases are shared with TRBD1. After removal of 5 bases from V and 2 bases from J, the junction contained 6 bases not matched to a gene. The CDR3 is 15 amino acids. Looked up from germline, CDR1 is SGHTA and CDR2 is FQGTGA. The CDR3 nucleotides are TGTGCCAGCAGCGAGCGGACAGGAGCTGGAAACACCATATATTTT. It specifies CASSERTGAGNTIYF.

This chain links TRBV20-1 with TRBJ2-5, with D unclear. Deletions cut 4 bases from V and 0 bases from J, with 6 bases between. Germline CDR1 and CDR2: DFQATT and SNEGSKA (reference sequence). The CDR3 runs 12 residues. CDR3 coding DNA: TGCAGTGCTAACCCAAACCAAGAGACCCAGTACTTC. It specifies CSANPNQETQYF.

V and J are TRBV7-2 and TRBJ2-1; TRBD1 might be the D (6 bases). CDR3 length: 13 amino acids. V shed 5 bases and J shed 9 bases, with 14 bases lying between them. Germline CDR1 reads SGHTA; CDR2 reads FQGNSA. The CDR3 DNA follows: TGTGCCAGCAGCCCGCAGGGGATAGGTGAGCAGTTCTTC. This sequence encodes CASSPQGIGEQFF. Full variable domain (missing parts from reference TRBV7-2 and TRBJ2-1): GAGVSQSPSNKVTEKGKDVELRCDPISGHTALYWYRQSLGQGLEFLIYFQGNSAPDKSGLPSDRFSAERTGGSVSTLTIQRTQQEDSAVYLCASSPQGIGEQFFGPGTRLTVL.